This T cell receptor beta chain emerged from a study of blood T cell repertoires in COVID-19. TCRdb keeps only in-frame clones here, not all; method: immunoSEQ multiplex PCR. This table has roughly 100,000 clones, 75% to 90% appearing once. The sequencing input was peripheral blood. The TCR originated in a man between 50 and 59 years old with acute or convalescent COVID-19.

As DNA, the CDR3 is TGTGCCAGCAGCTTAGGTTCCCTAGCGGCTCTCTACGAGCAGTACTTC. Protein product: CASSLGSLAALYEQYF. The genes are TRBV7-2 and TRBJ2-7, with 7 bases fitting TRBD2. Looked up from germline, CDR1 is SGHTA and CDR2 is FQGNSA. CDR3 size: 16 residues. After removal of 1 base from V and 3 bases from J, the junction contained 9 bases not matched to a gene.